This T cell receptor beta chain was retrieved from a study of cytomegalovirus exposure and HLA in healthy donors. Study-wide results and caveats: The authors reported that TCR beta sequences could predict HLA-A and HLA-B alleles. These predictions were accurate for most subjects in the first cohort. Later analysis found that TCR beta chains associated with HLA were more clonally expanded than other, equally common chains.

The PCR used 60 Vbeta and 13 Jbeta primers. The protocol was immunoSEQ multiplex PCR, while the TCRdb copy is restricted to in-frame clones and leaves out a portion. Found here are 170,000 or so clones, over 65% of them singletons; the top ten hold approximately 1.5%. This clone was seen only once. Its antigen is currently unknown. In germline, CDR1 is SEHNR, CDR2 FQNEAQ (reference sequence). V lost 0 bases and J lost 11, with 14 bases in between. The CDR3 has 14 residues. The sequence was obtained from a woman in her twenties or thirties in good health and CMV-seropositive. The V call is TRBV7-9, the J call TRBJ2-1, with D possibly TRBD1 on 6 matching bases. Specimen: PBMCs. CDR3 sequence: CASSLAALGGQQFF. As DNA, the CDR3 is TGTGCCAGCAGCTTAGCGGCCCTAGGGGGACAGCAGTTCTTC.